The clone carrying this TCR beta chain was seen just once. Its antigen is currently unknown. The CDR3 contains 13 residues. Germline V gives CDR1 ENHRY, CDR2 SYGVKD. The ends lost 6 bases at V and 8 bases at J; junction bases unmatched: 2. This sample was taken from a study of OX40 agonist ivuxolimab in advanced cancers. Study-level results: No antigen was identified for the clonally expanded peripheral T cells.

Repertoires were generated with immunoSEQ multiplex PCR, while TCRdb's copy carries only in-frame clones and drops some. Found here are approximately 77,000 clones, less than 95% of them singletons; the top ten hold 1.5% to 2%. This receptor was taken from an adult with an advanced solid tumor such as melanoma, head and neck, liver or kidney cancer. The rearrangement joins TRBV10-3 to TRBJ1-6, with 9 bases lining up with TRBD1. The material sequenced was CD4+ or CD8+ T cells sorted from blood, taken in a trial of the OX40 agonist ivuxolimab. CDR3 in DNA: TGTGCCATCAGGGACAGGGGCGATTCACCCCTCCACTTT. Translated, it gives CAIRDRGDSPLHF.